Below, 9 T cell receptor beta chains from the same sample are listed, as sequenced in a study of vaccination and CD4 T cells after COVID-19. With the Oncomine TCR Beta short-read assay, DNA from cultured CD4+ T cells was sequenced. TCRdb passed the PCR reads through MiXCR, listing each CDR3 protein once. In the table there are 20,000 to 25,000 distinct CDR3 sequences, approximately 48% of which are singletons. These TCRs are of unknown antigen specificity. The treatment here: approximately 9-day PBMC culture with coronavirus spike peptide pools or control peptides (ViraFEST assay). The sample consisted of CD4+ T cells from blood, cultured in vitro. Receptor source: a human donor who had recovered from COVID-19.

CDR3 sequence reads: CASSIRDQPPQSEQFF. For the CDR3, the DNA is TGTGCCAGTAGTATAAGGGACCAGCCTCCCCAGAGTGAGCAGTTCTTC. The V and J genes are TRBV19 and TRBJ2-1; D may match TRBD1 or TRBD2 (5 bases each). The germline gives CDR1 LNHDA, CDR2 SQIVND (reference sequence). Trimming cost V 2 bases and J 9 bases, with 20 bases left between them. CDR3 size: 16 residues.

CDR3 amino acids: CASSRPLAGGGYNEQFF. The CDR3 DNA sequence: TGTGCCAGCAGTCGTCCCCTGGCGGGAGGGGGTTACAATGAGCAGTTCTTC. V gene TRBV2 combines with J gene TRBJ2-1, with 9 bases that match TRBD2. Trimming took 5 bases from V and 4 from J; bases not matched to a gene: 12. Germline loops: CDR1 SNHLY, CDR2 FYNNEI. The CDR3 length is 17 residues. Full variable domain (rest looked up from reference TRBV2 and TRBJ2-1): EPEVTQTPSHQVTQMGQEVILRCVPISNHLYFYWYRQILGQKVEFLVSFYNNEISEKSEIFDDQFSVERPDGSNFTLKIRSTKLEDSAMYFCASSRPLAGGGYNEQFFGPGTRLTVL.

In its sample, this clonotype was seen a few times. The chain recombines TRBV7-2 with TRBJ1-1; TRBD1 is a possible D gene (5 bases). Germline CDR1 SGHTA, CDR2 FQGNSA. Trimming took off 5 bases at V and 1 base at J, with 14 bases between the two ends. This CDR3 has 15 amino acids. The CDR3 is CASSLGGAANTEAFF. CDR3 sequence (DNA): TGTGCCAGCAGCCTGGGTGGGGCGGCGAACACTGAAGCTTTCTTT.

V usage is TRBV6-1 and J usage is TRBJ2-1, with D perhaps being TRBD1 or TRBD2 (5 bases each). CDR1 and CDR2 from the germline V gene are MNHNS and SASEGT. The length of the CDR3 is 15 residues. Trimming left V 4 bases short and J 8 bases short, with 18 bases between. CDR3 bases: TGTGCCAGCAGTGTGGGACCGGGGCTTCGCGATGAGCAGTTCTTC. Its protein is CASSVGPGLRDEQFF.

The chain employs TRBV7-8 and TRBJ2-7; perhaps TRBD2 as D (6 bases). The length of the CDR3 is 15 residues. The ends were cut back, 1 base at V and 2 bases at J, with 12 bases in the middle. CDR1 and CDR2 (germline): SGHVS, FQNEAQ. The CDR3: CASSLGGGIPYEQYF. The CDR3 nucleotides read TGTGCCAGCAGCTTAGGTGGAGGGATTCCCTACGAGCAGTACTTC.

This clonotype occurred a few times. This rearrangement joins TRBV4-1 to TRBJ1-6; TRBD1 matches 11 bases. Germline V gives CDR1 MGHRA, CDR2 YSYEKL. CDR3 length: 17 residues. V was clipped by 4 bases and J by 5 bases; unmatched bases: 7. The DNA of the CDR3 is TGCGCCAGCAGCCTACTACGGGGACAGGGGGATAATTCACCCCTCCACTTT. The encoded protein is CASSLLRGQGDNSPLHF.

The chain joins TRBV6-1 to TRBJ2-1, with 11 bases identical to TRBD2. This CDR3 is built from 16 residues. The V segment lost 6 bases and the J segment 6 bases; nucleotides outside the gene matches: 10. Germline CDR1 MNHNS, CDR2 SASEGT. The CDR3 protein is CASRLISGGAGNEQFF. DNA of the CDR3: TGTGCCAGCAGGCTCATTAGCGGGGGGGCCGGCAATGAGCAGTTCTTC.

As for this clonotype: The CDR3 ends on some other residue instead of the conserved phenylalanine or tryptophan, so this is likely a read error. The chain employs TRBV2 and TRBJ1-2; the D gene is possibly TRBD1 (6 bases). The germline V gene has CDR1 SNHLY and CDR2 FYNNEI. V shed 6 bases and J shed 0 bases, with 8 bases lying between them. The CDR3 is 13 residues long. The CDR3 sequence: CASSGDTNYGYTL. CDR3 DNA sequence: TGTGCCAGCAGCGGGGACACTAACTATGGCTACACCCTC.

This clonotype appeared once. The chain employs TRBV6-1 and TRBJ2-1; TRBD2 is a possible D gene (6 bases). V was clipped by 1 base and J by 6 bases, with 16 bases between them. Germline V gene lookup returns CDR1 MNHNS and CDR2 SASEGT. CDR3 size: 16 residues. In DNA, the CDR3 is TGTGCCAGCAGTGAAGTTTGGCCGAGCGGGCTCAATGAGCAGTTCTTC. Translated: CASSEVWPSGLNEQFF.